These 8 T cell receptor beta chains came from one sample sequenced in a study of regulatory T cells in long-lasting Graves disease. Time point specified: persistent/refractory GD, antithyroid drugs over 5 years with positive TRAb. PBMC RNA served as the TCR library source. Building the TCR beta libraries relied on iRepertoire HTBI primers, and CDR3 regions underwent Arm-PCR. TCRdb re-called the multiplex PCR reads with MiXCR, one entry per CDR3 protein. Here the sample spans approximately 690,000 distinct CDR3 sequences, about 32% being singletons. The sample was peripheral blood mononuclear cells (PBMCs), taken when the disease was refractory, from a patient treated with antithyroid drugs. The receptors stem from a female donor with Graves disease.

In its sample, this clonotype was seen a few times. J is TRBJ1-4 and V is TRBV5-1; D remains ambiguous. V lost 0 bases, J lost 5 bases, and 8 bases lay in between. CDR1 and CDR2 (germline): SGHRS, YFSETQ. The CDR3 spans 14 residues. This CDR3 reads CASSLVPSNEKLFF. The CDR3 DNA follows: TGCGCCAGCAGCTTGGTGCCTTCAAATGAAAAACTGTTTTTT.

V gene TRBV28 combines with J gene TRBJ1-6; no reliable D call. The CDR3 totals 17 residues. V was trimmed by 2 bases and J by 7 bases, leaving 18 bases between them. In germline, CDR1 is MDHEN, CDR2 SYDVKM. The CDR3 sequence: CASSLSLRRALNSPLHF. CDR3 bases: TGTGCCAGCAGTTTAAGTCTTCGGAGGGCGTTGAATTCACCCCTCCACTTT.

The chain recombines TRBV19 with TRBJ1-5; D is possibly TRBD1 (5 bases). Germline V gene sequence: CDR1 LNHDA, CDR2 SQIVND (reference sequence). V gave up 7 bases and J gave up 6 bases, with 22 bases separating them. CDR3 size: 16 residues. Written as DNA, the CDR3 is TGTGCCAGTACAATCCAGGGAACGATTGAGAGTCAGCCCCAGCATTTT. As protein: CASTIQGTIESQPQHF.

The rearrangement uses TRBV7-2 and TRBJ1-4; D uncertain. The V gene lost 8 bases and the J gene lost 7 bases, with 20 bases spanning the gap. The CDR3 loop spans 15 amino acids. Per germline, CDR1 SGHTA and CDR2 FQGNSA. CDR3 loop: CASRETEGMAEKLFF. CDR3 nucleotide sequence: TGTGCCAGCCGAGAAACAGAGGGCATGGCTGAAAAACTGTTTTTT.

The chain links TRBV7-9 to TRBJ2-5; D perhaps matches TRBD1 (6 bases). This CDR3 is built from 14 residues. Germline values: CDR1 SEHNR, CDR2 FQNEAQ (reference sequence). The V and J ends lost 5 bases and 5 bases respectively, with 15 bases between them. CDR3 DNA: TGTGCCAGCAGCCGGGACAAATATGCCGAGACCCAGTACTTC. Its protein product is CASSRDKYAETQYF.

This clonotype was observed many times. No DNA is shown, since the ends of the CDR3 on it are uncertain; the CDR3 is the one TCRdb lists. This chain uses TRBV12-3 or TRBV12-4 with TRBJ2-7; TRBD2 is taken as the D call from the table, unchecked against the DNA. The CDR3 is 14 amino acids long, termini counted. The CDR3: CASSSSTSGRRQYF.

This clonotype was seen repeatedly, ten times or more. Germline is not matched at one junction end, which may reflect a read error. J is TRBJ2-7 and V is TRBV7-9; D gene uncertain. Germline CDR1 and CDR2: SEHNR and FQNEAQ (reference sequence). The CDR3 length is 12 residues. The CDR3 is CASSLAAYEQYF. In DNA form, the CDR3 reads TGTGCCAGCAGTTTAGCCGCTTACGAGCAGTACTTC.

The table lists this clonotype with many counts. The rearrangement links TRBV6-1 to TRBJ1-1; weak D call: TRBD1 (5 bases). The germline V gene encodes CDR1 MNHNS and CDR2 SASEGT. CDR3 length: 15 amino acids. V lost 3 bases and J 0 bases, leaving 11 bases between the germline ends. The CDR3 nucleotides are TGTGCCAGCAGTGAGTTCGGACACATGAACACTGAAGCTTTCTTT. Amino acids: CASSEFGHMNTEAFF.